Reported below is one TCR beta chain. Its antigen remains unidentified. This sample stems from a study of cytomegalovirus exposure and HLA in healthy donors. About the study: From HLA-typed donors, an early data release held roughly 89 million unique TCRs. Study-level results: Rarity held for most TCR sequences, but there were some public TCRs that occurred in many donors. A link between a missense DCLRE1C variant and TCR beta V- and J-gene trimming emerged from a later analysis.

The PCR had 60 Vbeta and 13 Jbeta primers. Repertoires were generated with immunoSEQ multiplex PCR, while TCRdb's copy carries only in-frame clones and drops some. In the table there are 35,000 to 55,000 clones, over 55% of which are singletons. The trim removed 2 bases at V and 4 bases at J, leaving 4 bases unmatched. CDR3 size: 15 residues. The germline V gene encodes CDR1 MNHEY and CDR2 SMNVEV (reference sequence). Material: PBMCs. This clonotype originated in a man between 60 and 75 years old in good health and CMV-seropositive. The chain has TRBV27 and TRBJ2-1, with 8 bases fitting TRBD2. As DNA, the CDR3 is TGTGCCAGCAGTTTAGGAGCGGGAGCATACAATGAGCAGTTCTTC. Encoded protein: CASSLGAGAYNEQFF.